This T cell receptor beta chain came from a study of monozygotic twins with inflammatory bowel disease. Germline CDR1 reads SGHDT; CDR2 reads YYEEEE. This CDR3 region has 17 residues. Each CDR3 protein gets one entry in TCRdb, which reprocessed the 5' RACE reads and gives no DNA. Reported are a few hundred thousand distinct CDR3 sequences; the ten largest clones contain 1.5% to 2%. This receptor was identified in a human donor with ulcerative colitis or Crohn's disease, or a healthy co-twin of an affected twin (not recorded which). This chain connects TRBV5-6 to TRBJ2-1; the TCRdb call, TRBD2, lacks DNA for checking. Sequencing was done on a sample of blood. CDR3 sequence: CASSDGLAGAPYNEQFF. The full variable domain, in which reference TRBV5-6 and TRBJ2-1 provide the parts outside the CDR3, is DAGVTQSPTHLIKTRGQQVTLRCSPKSGHDTVSWYQQALGQGPQFIFQYYEEEERQRGNFPDRFSGHQFPNYSSELNVNALLLGDSALYLCASSDGLAGAPYNEQFFGPGTRLTVL.